These 24 T cell receptor beta chains were sequenced from one sample in a study of blood T cell repertoires in COVID-19. The data were produced by immunoSEQ multiplex PCR, yet TCRdb's version contains in-frame clones alone and is incomplete. The sample has 200,000 to 300,000 clones; around 86% are singletons. Sequenced sample: PBMCs or T cells enriched from blood (not recorded which). Receptor source: a middle-aged woman with acute COVID-19.

The CDR3 loop is CASQEVAGGPYEQYF. Here the CDR3 DNA reads TGCGCCAGCCAGGAGGTAGCGGGAGGGCCGTACGAGCAGTACTTC. The V and J genes are TRBV5-1 and TRBJ2-7, with TRBD2 matching over 11 bases. The V segment lost 7 bases and the J segment 4 bases; nucleotides outside the gene matches: 10. Germline loops: CDR1 SGHRS, CDR2 YFSETQ. CDR3 size: 15 residues.

V and J are TRBV2 and TRBJ2-7; maybe TRBD1 (6 bases). V lost 8 bases and J 3 bases, leaving 17 bases between the germline ends. Germline V gene data show CDR1 as SNHLY and CDR2 as FYNNEI. There are 14 residues in the CDR3. The CDR3 DNA follows: TGTGCCAGCTTCACCCAGGGGTTGGGCTACGAGCAGTACTTC. Translated: CASFTQGLGYEQYF.

This chain connects TRBV29-1 to TRBJ1-2, with unresolved D. V lost 8 bases and J lost 10, with 20 bases in between. Germline lookup yields CDR1 SQVTM and CDR2 ANQGSEA. CDR3 length equals 12 residues. The CDR3 is CSLWAPNGDYTF. The DNA for the CDR3 is TGCAGCCTATGGGCCCCGAACGGGGACTACACCTTC.

This chain connects TRBV4-2 to TRBJ2-3, with 9 bases aligning to TRBD2. This CDR3 is built from 16 residues. V lost 3 bases to trimming and J lost 1 base; unmatched junction nucleotides: 5. Germline V gives CDR1 LGHNA, CDR2 YNFKEQ. The CDR3 spells CASSQMLAGGTDTQYF. CDR3 bases: TGTGCCAGCAGCCAGATGTTAGCGGGGGGCACAGATACGCAGTATTTT.

Comments on this clone: A much larger clone lies one base from this, so it may be a read error. The chain links TRBV11-2 to TRBJ2-3; TRBD2 aligns across 8 bases. V shed 5 bases and J 5 bases; nucleotides not matched to a gene: 0. The CDR3 loop spans 12 amino acids. The germline gives CDR1 SGHAT, CDR2 FQNNGV. CDR3 sequence reads: CASSLAGDTQYF. The CDR3 DNA reads as TGTGCCAGCAGCCTAGCGGGAGATACGCAGTATTTT.

This chain links TRBV5-4 with TRBJ2-3, with D possibly TRBD1 on 5 matching bases. Germline V CDR1 and CDR2: SGHNT, YYREEE (reference sequence). V lost 2 bases and J 2 bases, leaving 9 bases between the germline ends. This CDR3 has 14 amino acids. CDR3 region: CASSFAGPTDTQYF. In DNA, the CDR3 is TGTGCCAGCAGCTTCGCAGGGCCCACAGATACGCAGTATTTT.

The CDR3: CASSLFPGGLNTEAFF. DNA of the CDR3: TGCGCCAGCAGCTTGTTCCCAGGTGGATTGAACACTGAAGCTTTCTTT. The J gene is TRBJ1-1, the V gene TRBV5-1; D is unresolved. Per the germline V gene, CDR1 is SGHRS and CDR2 is YFSETQ. The CDR3 loop spans 16 amino acids. Trimming cost V 1 base and J 0 bases, with 13 bases left between them.

The CDR3, as DNA: TGTGCCAGCAGCAGCCTGGGACAGGTTAACGAGCAGTACTTC. This gives the protein CASSSLGQVNEQYF. V is TRBV7-6 and J is TRBJ2-7, with 8 bases aligning to TRBD1. Germline V lookup: CDR1 SGHVS, CDR2 FNYEAQ. The V segment lost 5 bases and the J segment 5 bases; nucleotides outside the gene matches: 8. The CDR3 has 14 residues.

This clone showed up just a few times. The chain couples TRBV6-5 to TRBJ1-6; 7 nucleotides agree with TRBD1. J lost 6 bases, V lost 6 bases, and 5 bases had no gene match. In germline, CDR1 is MNHEY, CDR2 SVGAGI. The CDR3 covers 14 residues. This CDR3 is CASSTGTVNSPLHF. CDR3 coding DNA: TGTGCCAGCAGCACCGGGACAGTTAATTCACCCCTCCACTTT.

As concerns this clone: The sample carries other DNA sequences with the same CDR3. The chain couples TRBV15 to TRBJ2-7, with TRBD2 matching over 8 bases. V lost 3 bases and J lost 2; bases outside the gene matches: 6. The CDR3 extends over 15 amino acids. Germline V gives CDR1 LNHNV, CDR2 YYDKDF (reference sequence). The CDR3 DNA sequence: TGTGCCACCAGCAGCGGGCTAGCGGGCGCCTACGAGCAGTACTTC. Translated: CATSSGLAGAYEQYF.

The rearrangement links TRBV3-1 (or the pseudogene TRBV3-2) to TRBJ1-2; no clear D. The CDR3 length is 15 residues. V lost 1 base, J lost 0 bases, and 9 bases lay in between. The V gene's germline CDR1 is LGHDT and CDR2 YNNKEL (reference sequence). CDR3 residues: CASSQAPGTNYGYTF. CDR3 coding DNA: TGTGCCAGCAGCCAAGCCCCCGGGACTAACTATGGCTACACCTTC.

The chain carries TRBV14 and TRBJ2-7, with D perhaps TRBD2 (5 bases). The CDR3 is made up of 18 amino acids. Between the trimmed V and J ends, which lost 2 bases and 2 bases, there was a span of 22 bases. The germline V gene has CDR1 SGHDN and CDR2 FVKESK. The CDR3, as DNA: TGTGCCAGCAGCCAACGCGTTTCCCTGGCTAGACTACCCTACGAGCAGTACTTC. Translated: CASSQRVSLARLPYEQYF.

This chain links TRBV19 with TRBJ1-6; D remains unclear. With 5 bases removed from V and 7 bases from J, the gap between germline ends came to 15 bases. Germline assignment: CDR1 LNHDA and CDR2 SQIVND (reference sequence). The CDR3 consists of 15 residues. This CDR3 is CASSPGDWGNSPLHF. CDR3 coding DNA: TGTGCCAGTAGTCCCGGGGATTGGGGAAATTCACCCCTCCACTTT.

The chain carries TRBV5-1 and TRBJ2-1; 7 nucleotides agree with TRBD2. V trimming: 0 bases; J trimming: 10 bases; junction bases outside the gene matches: 4. In germline, CDR1 is SGHRS, CDR2 YFSETQ. The CDR3 loop spans 13 amino acids. CDR3 in DNA: TGCGCCAGCAGCTTGGGACTAGCCTACGAGCAGTTCTTC. Translation: CASSLGLAYEQFF.

The V call is TRBV7-9, the J call TRBJ2-5; D uncertain. The CDR3 loop spans 16 amino acids. Looked up from germline, CDR1 is SEHNR and CDR2 is FQNEAQ (reference sequence). The V gene lost 1 base and the J gene lost 6 bases, with 18 bases spanning the gap. CDR3 coding DNA: TGTGCCAGCAGCTTAGGGTTTACCGGAGCCGTGAAGACCCAGTACTTC. Amino acid sequence: CASSLGFTGAVKTQYF.

V gene TRBV15 combines with J gene TRBJ1-2; D is unclear. Looked up from germline, CDR1 is LNHNV and CDR2 is YYDKDF (reference sequence). The CDR3 is 14 amino acids. Trimming removed 0 bases from V and 6 bases from J, with 11 bases in between. The CDR3 spells CATSRDPGTHGYTF. The CDR3 DNA is TGTGCCACCAGCAGAGATCCGGGAACCCATGGCTACACCTTC.

This chain links TRBV5-6 with TRBJ1-4; 9 positions agree with TRBD1. Germline V gives CDR1 SGHDT, CDR2 YYEEEE. The CDR3 is 15 residues long. V was clipped by 4 bases and J by 6 bases; unmatched bases: 7. The CDR3 spells CASSPRDRVDEKLFF. CDR3 DNA sequence: TGTGCCAGCAGCCCCCGGGACAGGGTGGATGAAAAACTGTTTTTT.

V and J are TRBV3-1 (or the pseudogene TRBV3-2) and TRBJ2-3, with 9 bases identical to TRBD2. Germline loops: CDR1 LGHDT, CDR2 YNNKEL (reference sequence). V shed 4 bases, J shed 4 bases, and the junction held 6 bases outside the gene matches. The length of the CDR3 is 15 residues. CDR3 in DNA: TGTGCCAGCAGCCCAATAATAGCGGGAGCAGATACGCAGTATTTT. Translation gives CASSPIIAGADTQYF.

This clone was recorded once. The chain combines TRBV5-4 with TRBJ2-5; 7 bases match TRBD1. Looked up from germline, CDR1 is SGHNT and CDR2 is YYREEE (reference sequence). The trim removed 0 bases at V and 4 bases at J, leaving 3 bases unmatched. This CDR3 spans 14 amino acids. CDR3 region: CASSLERGLETQYF. For the CDR3, the DNA is TGTGCCAGCAGCTTGGAAAGGGGGCTAGAGACCCAGTACTTC.

This rearrangement joins TRBV10-3 to TRBJ1-2; 8 bases are shared with TRBD1. Trimming removed 0 bases from V and 8 bases from J; junction bases left unmatched: 8. The CDR3 totals 15 residues. Per germline, CDR1 ENHRY and CDR2 SYGVKD. CDR3 nucleotides: TGTGCCATCAGTGAGTCCGGACAGGGCCGGGACGGCTACACCTTC. Translating gives CAISESGQGRDGYTF.

The J gene is TRBJ2-3, the V gene TRBV9; maybe TRBD2 (6 bases). The V and J ends lost 4 bases and 3 bases respectively, with 21 bases between them. The CDR3 sequence is 17 residues long. CDR1 SGDLS and CDR2 YYNGEE come from the germline V gene. The CDR3 loop is CASSSIPGGTGTDTQYF. The CDR3 DNA follows: TGTGCCAGCAGCAGTATCCCTGGCGGGACTGGTACAGATACGCAGTATTTT.

The chain links TRBV18 to TRBJ2-1; TRBD2 matches 12 bases. Unmatched junction bases numbered 5, after V lost 1 base and J lost 7 bases. The V gene's germline CDR1 is KGHSH and CDR2 LQKENI. This CDR3 contains 16 residues. CDR3 DNA: TGTGCCAGCTCACCACGTGCTAGCGGGAGGGGGAATGAGCAGTTCTTC. It specifies CASSPRASGRGNEQFF.

The chain has TRBV3-1 (or the pseudogene TRBV3-2) and TRBJ2-5; tentative D call: TRBD2 (5 bases). This CDR3 has 17 residues. V dropped 1 base and J dropped 5 bases, with 20 bases sitting between them. The germline V gene encodes CDR1 LGHDT and CDR2 YNNKEL (reference sequence). CDR3 DNA sequence: TGTGCCAGCAGCCAAGGCCTAGCACAAAGAAAGATGGAGACCCAGTACTTC. It codes for CASSQGLAQRKMETQYF.

The chain links TRBV3-1 (or the pseudogene TRBV3-2) to TRBJ2-3, with TRBD2 matching over 8 bases. This CDR3 comprises 16 residues. V lost 2 bases and J lost 5; bases outside the gene matches: 9. The germline gives CDR1 LGHDT, CDR2 YNNKEL (reference sequence). The CDR3 loop reads CASSQPSREAGDTQYF. The CDR3 DNA reads TGTGCCAGCAGCCAACCGTCGCGGGAGGCTGGAGATACGCAGTATTTT.